The 2 T cell receptor beta chains presented below share a single source sample, sequenced in a study of blood T cell repertoires in COVID-19. TCRdb's copy holds only in-frame clones and misses some; the assay was immunoSEQ multiplex PCR. The sample contains roughly 570,000 clones, approximately 91% of which appear only once. Sequencing input: peripheral blood. Receptors originate from a woman aged 45-65 years with COVID-19, enrolled during active disease.

About this clone itself: Different DNA sequences within this sample yield the same CDR3. This sequence joins TRBV9 and TRBJ1-6, with 8 bases fitting TRBD1. CDR1 is SGDLS and CDR2 is YYNGEE in the germline V gene. The CDR3 loop spans 15 amino acids. J was trimmed by 5 bases and V by 2 bases; bases with no gene match: 3. CDR3 amino acids: CASSVGTGDNSPLHF. For the CDR3, the DNA is TGTGCCAGCAGCGTGGGGACAGGAGATAATTCACCCCTCCACTTT.

This chain joins TRBV7-8 and TRBJ2-1; a possible D gene is TRBD2 (6 bases). Germline V lookup: CDR1 SGHVS, CDR2 FQNEAQ. The CDR3 sequence is 12 residues long. CDR3 DNA sequence: TGTGCGAGCCTACCGGGAGACGGGGAGCAGTTCTTC. Amino acid sequence: CASLPGDGEQFF.